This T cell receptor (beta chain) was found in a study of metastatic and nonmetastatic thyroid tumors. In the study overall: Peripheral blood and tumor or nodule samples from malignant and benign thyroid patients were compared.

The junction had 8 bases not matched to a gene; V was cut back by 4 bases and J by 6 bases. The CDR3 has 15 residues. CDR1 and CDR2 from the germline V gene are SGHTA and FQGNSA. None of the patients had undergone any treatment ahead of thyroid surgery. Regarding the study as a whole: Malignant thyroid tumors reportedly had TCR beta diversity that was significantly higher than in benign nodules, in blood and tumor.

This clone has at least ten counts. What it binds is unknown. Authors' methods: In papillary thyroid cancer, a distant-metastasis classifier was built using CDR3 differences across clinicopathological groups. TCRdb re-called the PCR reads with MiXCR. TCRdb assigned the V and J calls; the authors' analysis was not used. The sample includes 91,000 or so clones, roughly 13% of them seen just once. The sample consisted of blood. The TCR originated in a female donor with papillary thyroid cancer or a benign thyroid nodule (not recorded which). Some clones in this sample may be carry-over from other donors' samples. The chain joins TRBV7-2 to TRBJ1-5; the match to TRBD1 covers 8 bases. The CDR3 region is CASSSATGVGQPQHF. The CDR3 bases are TGTGCCAGCAGCTCAGCGACAGGGGTAGGTCAGCCCCAGCATTTT.